Below, one T cell receptor (beta chain) is given with its context. The table lists this clone with a count of one. What antigen it recognizes has not been identified. The input lacks base qualities; no much larger clone sits a single base away. The data originate from a study of graft-versus-host responses after intestinal transplantation (dated by TCRdb to the early 2020s). The study in broad terms: Recipients received multivisceral, liver-intestinal, or isolated intestinal transplants. All recipients received anti-thymocyte globulin induction followed by maintenance tacrolimus and steroids for three to four years. Graft-versus-host and host-versus-graft alloreactive T cell clones were tracked in the graft, circulation and bone marrow after intestinal transplantation using bulk TCR-beta CDR3 sequencing. Alloreactive clones were identified by sequencing pre-transplant mixed lymphocyte reaction products and comparing these products with unstimulated pre-transplant donor and recipient T cells. The cohort enrolled around 23 intestinal transplant recipients including one retransplant, and a few patients lacking pretransplant specimens were excluded. A peak of at least 4% donor T cells among recipient peripheral blood mononuclear cells was the definition used for donor T cell macrochimerism. Rather than being sequenced by the commercial service, samples from three later patients were sequenced in-house on an Illumina MiSeq and processed with MiXCR. The paper's findings and limits, for the study overall: In patients with donor T cell macrochimerism, the allografts had high GvH to HvG T cell clonal ratios. Early after transplant, declines in HvG clones were associated with peak levels of circulating GvH clones. The conclusions were limited by the relatively low number and heterogeneity of the intestinal transplant patients. GvH clones were found in recipient bone marrow, and some of the GvH clones appeared earlier in ileal mucosa or blood, which is consistent with an intestinal mucosal origin.

Reading the label with the study, this specimen's time point is: cells obtained before transplantation from donor or recipient. CD3+CD4+ and CD3+CD8+ populations were FACS-sorted from unstimulated pre-transplant donor and recipient cells taken from spleen or lymph nodes. Library generation was performed with the immunoSEQ multiplex PCR assay. For most patients, genomic DNA was isolated with the Qiagen DNeasy Blood and Tissue Kit and sent frozen to Adaptive Biotechnologies for TCR sequencing. High-throughput TCR-beta CDR3 sequencing of genomic DNA from most patients was performed by Adaptive Biotechnologies. In the authors' own workflow: Adaptive's ImmunoSEQ software was the source of the TCR sequencing data for around 20 patients, while a few other patients were processed with MiXCR and VDJtools. To correct CD4 versus CD8 sorting errors, any sequence found in both subsets at a frequency ratio below 5:1 was removed. CDR3 nucleotide sequences shared by donor and recipient were removed because the origin of these sequences could not be assigned. To count as alloreactive, a clone needed at least 2-fold expansion over unstimulated cells and a minimum CFSE-low frequency of 0.002% (template counts) or 0.001% (read counts). Clones were considered mappable if detected in sequenced pre-transplant spleen, lymph node, or MLR CFSE-low populations of the donor or recipient. The cumulative frequency of alloreactive clones was calculated as a percentage of all sequences, weighted by copy number. TCRdb holds this immuneACCESS table with in-frame rearrangements only. Some clones are missing; in checked studies, unresolved V genes explain under half, and the rest has no known cause. Clone size and V and J calls were adopted from that table, with D and trimming inferred from the DNA. This sample is represented by 80,000 to 95,000 clones; around 93% of them were singletons. The ten largest clones add up to 2% to 2.5% of the sample.

Here the sequenced sample was unstimulated CD8+ T cells sorted from spleen or lymph node cells, taken before intestinal transplant. The sequence came from a human donor who received an intestinal transplant.

The nucleotides read TGTGCCAGCAACCCCTGGGGGCAGGATGGCTACACCTTC. It codes for CASNPWGQDGYTF. Recombination connected TRBV19 to TRBJ1-2; TRBD1 could be the D gene, as 6 bases match. The CDR3, from cysteine to phenylalanine, totals 13 residues. Kept here is only the CDR3 DNA, which spans 39 bases and is read in frame from base 1. CDR1 and CDR2, looked up from the germline V gene (reference sequence), are LNHDA and SQIVND. V is reduced by 9 bases and J by 6 bases, leaving a spacing of 17 bases between them. Reference TRBV19 and TRBJ1-2 genes cover what lies past the CDR3, so the full variable domain is DGGITQSPKYLFRKEGQNVTLSCEQNLNHDAMYWYRQDPGQGLRLIYYSQIVNDFQKGDIAEGYSVSREKKESFPLTVTSAQKNPTAFYLCASNPWGQDGYTFGSGTRLTVV.